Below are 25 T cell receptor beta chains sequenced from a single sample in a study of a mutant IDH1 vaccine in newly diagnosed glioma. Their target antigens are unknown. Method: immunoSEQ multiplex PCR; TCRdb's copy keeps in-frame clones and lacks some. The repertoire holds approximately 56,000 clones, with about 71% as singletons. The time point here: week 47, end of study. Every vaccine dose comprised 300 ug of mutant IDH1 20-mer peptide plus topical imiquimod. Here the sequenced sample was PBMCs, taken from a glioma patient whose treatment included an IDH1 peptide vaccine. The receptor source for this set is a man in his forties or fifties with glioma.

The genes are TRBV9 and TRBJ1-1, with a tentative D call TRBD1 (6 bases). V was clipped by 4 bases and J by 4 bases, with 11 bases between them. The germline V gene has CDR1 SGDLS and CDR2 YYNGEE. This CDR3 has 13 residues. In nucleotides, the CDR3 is TGTGCCAGCAGCCAAGGACAGTCCACTGAAGCTTTCTTT. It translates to CASSQGQSTEAFF.

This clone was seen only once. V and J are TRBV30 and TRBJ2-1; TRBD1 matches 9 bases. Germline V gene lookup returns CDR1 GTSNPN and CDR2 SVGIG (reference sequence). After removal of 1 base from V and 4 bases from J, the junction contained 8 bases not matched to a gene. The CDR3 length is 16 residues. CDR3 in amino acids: CAWSALPGQGYNEQFF. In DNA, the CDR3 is TGTGCCTGGAGTGCACTACCGGGACAGGGATACAATGAGCAGTTCTTC.

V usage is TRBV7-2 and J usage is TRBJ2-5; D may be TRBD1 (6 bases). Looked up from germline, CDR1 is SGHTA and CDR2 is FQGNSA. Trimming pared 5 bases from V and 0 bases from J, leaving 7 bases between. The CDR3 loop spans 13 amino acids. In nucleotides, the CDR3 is TGTGCCAGCAGCAGGGACAACCAAGAGACCCAGTACTTC. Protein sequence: CASSRDNQETQYF.

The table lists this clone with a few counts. The CDR3 region is CASSFLWGGNQPQHF. Written as DNA, the CDR3 is TGTGCCAGCAGTTTCCTTTGGGGGGGGAATCAGCCCCAGCATTTT. V gene TRBV27 combines with J gene TRBJ1-5; tentative D call: TRBD1 (5 bases). CDR3 size: 15 residues. Trimming shortened V by 3 bases and J by 4 bases, and 13 bases separated the two germline ends. Germline V gives CDR1 MNHEY, CDR2 SMNVEV (reference sequence).

The chain's CDR3 is CASARGSGEKLFF. CDR3 bases: TGTGCCAGCGCTCGAGGGTCCGGAGAAAAACTGTTTTTT. The V call is TRBV14, the J call TRBJ1-4, with unresolved D. V gave up 8 bases and J gave up 8 bases, with 15 bases separating them. Germline V gene data show CDR1 as SGHDN and CDR2 as FVKESK. The CDR3 length is 13 residues.

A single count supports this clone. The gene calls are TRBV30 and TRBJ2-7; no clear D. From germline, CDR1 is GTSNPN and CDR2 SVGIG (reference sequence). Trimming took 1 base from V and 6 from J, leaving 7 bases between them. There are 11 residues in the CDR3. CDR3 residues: CAWSGKFEQYF. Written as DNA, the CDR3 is TGTGCCTGGAGTGGTAAGTTCGAGCAGTACTTC.

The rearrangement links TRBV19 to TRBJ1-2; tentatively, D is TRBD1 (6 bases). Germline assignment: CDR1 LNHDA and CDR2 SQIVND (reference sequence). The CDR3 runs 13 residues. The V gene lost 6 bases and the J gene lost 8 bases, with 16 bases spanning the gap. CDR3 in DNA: TGTGCCAGTAGCCTGATGGCAGGGGACGGCTACACCTTC. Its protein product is CASSLMAGDGYTF. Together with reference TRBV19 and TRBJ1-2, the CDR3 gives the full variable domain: DGGITQSPKYLFRKEGQNVTLSCEQNLNHDAMYWYRQDPGQGLRLIYYSQIVNDFQKGDIAEGYSVSREKKESFPLTVTSAQKNPTAFYLCASSLMAGDGYTFGSGTRLTVV.

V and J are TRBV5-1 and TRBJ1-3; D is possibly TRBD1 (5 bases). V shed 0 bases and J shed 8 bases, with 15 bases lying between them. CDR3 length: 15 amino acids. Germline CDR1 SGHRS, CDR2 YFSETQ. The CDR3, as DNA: TGCGCCAGCAGCTTGGCTTCGGGGGGAAGGGACACCATATATTTT. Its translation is CASSLASGGRDTIYF.

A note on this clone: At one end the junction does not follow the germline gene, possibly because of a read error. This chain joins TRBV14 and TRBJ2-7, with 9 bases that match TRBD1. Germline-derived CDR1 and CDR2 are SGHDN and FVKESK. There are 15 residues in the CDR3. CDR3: CASSPSGTGTYVQYF. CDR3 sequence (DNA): TGTGCCAGCAGCCCGTCCGGGACAGGGACCTACGTGCAGTACTTC. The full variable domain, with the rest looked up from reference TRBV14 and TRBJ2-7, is EAGVTQFPSHSVIEKGQTVTLRCDPISGHDNLYWYRRVMGKEIKFLLHFVKESKQDESGMPNNRFLAERTGGTYSTLKVQPAELEDSGVYFCASSPSGTGTYVQYFGPGTRLTVT.

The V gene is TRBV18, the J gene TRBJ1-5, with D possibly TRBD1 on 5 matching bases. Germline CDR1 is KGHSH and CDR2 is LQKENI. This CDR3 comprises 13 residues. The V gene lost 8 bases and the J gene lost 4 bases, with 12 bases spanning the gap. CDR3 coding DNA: TGTGCCAGCATTCAGGGTTTAAATCAGCCCCAGCATTTT. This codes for CASIQGLNQPQHF.

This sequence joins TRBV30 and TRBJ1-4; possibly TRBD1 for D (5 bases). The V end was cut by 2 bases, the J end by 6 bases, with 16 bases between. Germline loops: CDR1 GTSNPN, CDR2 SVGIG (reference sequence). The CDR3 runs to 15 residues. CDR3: CAWSRIGAGDEKLFF. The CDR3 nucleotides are TGTGCCTGGAGTAGAATCGGGGCTGGGGATGAAAAACTGTTTTTT.

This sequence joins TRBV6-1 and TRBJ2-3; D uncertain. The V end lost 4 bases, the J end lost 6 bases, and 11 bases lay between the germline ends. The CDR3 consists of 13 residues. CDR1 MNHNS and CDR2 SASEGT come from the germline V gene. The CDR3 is CASSVMNSDTQYF. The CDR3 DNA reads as TGTGCCAGCAGTGTTATGAACTCCGATACGCAGTATTTT.

The CDR3 is CASSQGHEQYF. The CDR3 DNA reads TGCGCCAGCAGCCAAGGACACGAGCAGTACTTC. The rearrangement joins TRBV4-1 to TRBJ2-7; D gene unclear. The CDR3 is 11 residues long. Germline values: CDR1 MGHRA, CDR2 YSYEKL. The V end was cut by 1 base, the J end by 5 bases, with 3 bases between.

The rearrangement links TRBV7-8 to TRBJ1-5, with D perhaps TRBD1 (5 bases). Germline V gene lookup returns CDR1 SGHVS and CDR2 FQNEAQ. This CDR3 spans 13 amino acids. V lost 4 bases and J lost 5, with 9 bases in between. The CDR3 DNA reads TGTGCCAGCAGCTCCGCGGGGGATCAGCCCCAGCATTTT. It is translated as CASSSAGDQPQHF. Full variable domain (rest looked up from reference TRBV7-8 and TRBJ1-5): GAGVSQSPRYKVAKRGQDVALRCDPISGHVSLFWYQQALGQGPEFLTYFQNEAQLDKSGLPSDRFFAERPEGSVSTLKIQRTQQEDSAVYLCASSSAGDQPQHFGDGTRLSIL.

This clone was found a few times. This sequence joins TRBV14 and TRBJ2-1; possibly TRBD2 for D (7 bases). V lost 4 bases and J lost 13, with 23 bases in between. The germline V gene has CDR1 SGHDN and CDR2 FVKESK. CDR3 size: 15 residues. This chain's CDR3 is CASSLGFVGGPLQFF. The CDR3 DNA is TGTGCCAGCAGCCTGGGCTTTGTGGGGGGGCCTCTCCAGTTCTTC.

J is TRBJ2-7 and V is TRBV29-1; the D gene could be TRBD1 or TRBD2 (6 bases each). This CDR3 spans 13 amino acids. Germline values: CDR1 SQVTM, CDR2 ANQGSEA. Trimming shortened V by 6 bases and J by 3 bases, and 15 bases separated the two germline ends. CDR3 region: CSVEQGSGYEQYF. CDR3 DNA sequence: TGCAGCGTGGAACAGGGTAGCGGCTACGAGCAGTACTTC.

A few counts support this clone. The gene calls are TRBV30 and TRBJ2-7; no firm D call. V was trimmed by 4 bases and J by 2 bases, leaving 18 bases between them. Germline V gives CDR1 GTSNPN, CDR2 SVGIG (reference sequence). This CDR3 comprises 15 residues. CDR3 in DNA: TGTGCCTGGACGGCTGGGCCCGTGACCCCCTACGAGCAGTACTTC. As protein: CAWTAGPVTPYEQYF.

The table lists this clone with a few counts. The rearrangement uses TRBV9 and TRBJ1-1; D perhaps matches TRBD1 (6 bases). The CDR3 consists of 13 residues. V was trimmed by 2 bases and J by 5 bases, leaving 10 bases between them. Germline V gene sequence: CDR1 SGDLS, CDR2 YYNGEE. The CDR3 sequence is CASSVSTGTEAFF. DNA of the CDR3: TGTGCCAGCAGCGTGAGTACAGGGACTGAAGCTTTCTTT.

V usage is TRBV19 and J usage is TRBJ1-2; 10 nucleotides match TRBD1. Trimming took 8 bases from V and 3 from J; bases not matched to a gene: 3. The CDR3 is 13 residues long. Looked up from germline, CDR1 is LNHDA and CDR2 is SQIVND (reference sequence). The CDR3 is CASRTGGHYGYTF. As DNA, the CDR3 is TGTGCCAGTCGGACAGGGGGGCACTATGGCTACACCTTC. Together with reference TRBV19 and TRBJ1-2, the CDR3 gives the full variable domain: DGGITQSPKYLFRKEGQNVTLSCEQNLNHDAMYWYRQDPGQGLRLIYYSQIVNDFQKGDIAEGYSVSREKKESFPLTVTSAQKNPTAFYLCASRTGGHYGYTFGSGTRLTVV.

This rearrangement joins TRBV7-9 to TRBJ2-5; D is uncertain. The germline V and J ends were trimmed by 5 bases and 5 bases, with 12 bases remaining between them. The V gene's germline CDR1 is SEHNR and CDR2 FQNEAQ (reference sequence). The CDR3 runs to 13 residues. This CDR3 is CASSNPSRETQYF. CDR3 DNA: TGTGCCAGCAGCAACCCCTCTAGGGAGACCCAGTACTTC.

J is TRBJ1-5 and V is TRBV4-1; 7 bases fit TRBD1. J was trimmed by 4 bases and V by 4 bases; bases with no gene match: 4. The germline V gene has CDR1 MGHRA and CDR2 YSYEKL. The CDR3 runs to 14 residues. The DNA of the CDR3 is TGCGCCAGCAGCCTACAGGGGACTAATCAGCCCCAGCATTTT. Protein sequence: CASSLQGTNQPQHF.

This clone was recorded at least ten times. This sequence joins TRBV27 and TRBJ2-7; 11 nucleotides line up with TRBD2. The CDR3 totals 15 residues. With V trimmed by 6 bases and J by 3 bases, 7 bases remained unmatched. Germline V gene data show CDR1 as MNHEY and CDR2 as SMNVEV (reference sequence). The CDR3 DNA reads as TGTGCCAGCAGCGTCACTAGCGGGGGTTTCTACGAGCAGTACTTC. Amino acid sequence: CASSVTSGGFYEQYF.

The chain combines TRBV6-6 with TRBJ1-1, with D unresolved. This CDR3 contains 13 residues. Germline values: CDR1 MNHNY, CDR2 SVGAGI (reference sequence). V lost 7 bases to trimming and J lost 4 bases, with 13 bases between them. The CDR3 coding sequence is TGTGCCAGCACCACGGGATTGAGCACTGAAGCTTTCTTT. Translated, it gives CASTTGLSTEAFF.

CDR3 sequence: CASSQEANQPQHF. DNA for the CDR3: TGCGCCAGCAGCCAAGAGGCCAATCAGCCCCAGCATTTT. The chain joins TRBV4-3 to TRBJ1-5; D is undetermined. CDR1 is LGHNA, CDR2 YSLEER, per germline. The CDR3 spans 13 residues. Trimming pared 0 bases from V and 3 bases from J, leaving 3 bases between.

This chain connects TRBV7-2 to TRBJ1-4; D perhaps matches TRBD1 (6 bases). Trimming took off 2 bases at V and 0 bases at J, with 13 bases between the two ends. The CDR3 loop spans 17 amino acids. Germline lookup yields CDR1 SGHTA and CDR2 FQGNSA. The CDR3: CASSLSDRLTTNEKLFF. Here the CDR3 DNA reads TGTGCCAGCAGCTTAAGTGACAGGCTGACAACTAATGAAAAACTGTTTTTT.